This TCR beta chain was sequenced in a study of CD4+ T cells in melanoma. Sequenced by immunoSEQ multiplex PCR; TCRdb stores in-frame clones only, minus some. This table holds 15,000 to 20,000 clones, about 85% found once. Details on this clone: What it recognizes is unknown.

This CDR3 has 16 residues. With 5 bases clipped from V and 6 bases from J, the junction kept 8 bases outside the gene matches. Per germline, CDR1 LNHDA and CDR2 SQIVND (reference sequence). The study, taken as a whole, reports: CD8+ T cell, macrophage and B cell function reportedly correlated with neoantigen-specific CD4+ T cells.

V gene TRBV19 combines with J gene TRBJ2-3; TRBD2 aligns across 13 bases. This clonotype was sampled from a human donor with melanoma. Sample: cells from a culture (not recorded whether cultured in vitro). The CDR3 protein is CASSPRLAGGRDTQYF. In nucleotides, the CDR3 is TGTGCCAGTAGTCCTAGACTAGCGGGGGGCAGGGATACGCAGTATTTT.